This TCR beta chain was obtained from a study of OX40 agonist ivuxolimab in advanced cancers. Across the study: Intravenous ivuxolimab at 0.01 to 10 mg/kg was given to patients every 2 weeks.

This clone was seen a few times. The antigen remains unidentified. The study's findings and limits: More expanded clones were seen, on average, in CD8+ T cells than in CD4+. Among expanded peripheral T cells, antigen specificity went undetermined.

The CDR3 contains 15 residues. Germline loops: CDR1 LNHDA, CDR2 SQIVND (reference sequence). Trimming removed 11 bases from V and 0 bases from J; junction bases left unmatched: 12. The repertoire was sequenced with immunoSEQ multiplex PCR; TCRdb's copy has only in-frame clones and lacks some. The data contain 15,000 to 20,000 clones, approximately 83% of them singletons. The cohort excluded patients with autoimmune disease history or systemic immunosuppression. The specimen comprised CD4+ or CD8+ T cells sorted from blood, sampled in a trial of the OX40 agonist ivuxolimab. This chain connects TRBV19 to TRBJ2-7; 8 bases agree with TRBD1. This clonotype was sampled from an adult with an advanced solid tumor such as melanoma, head and neck, liver or kidney cancer. CDR3 region: CASRQEDRASYEQYF. CDR3 bases: TGTGCCTCCCGGCAAGAGGACAGGGCCTCCTACGAGCAGTACTTC.